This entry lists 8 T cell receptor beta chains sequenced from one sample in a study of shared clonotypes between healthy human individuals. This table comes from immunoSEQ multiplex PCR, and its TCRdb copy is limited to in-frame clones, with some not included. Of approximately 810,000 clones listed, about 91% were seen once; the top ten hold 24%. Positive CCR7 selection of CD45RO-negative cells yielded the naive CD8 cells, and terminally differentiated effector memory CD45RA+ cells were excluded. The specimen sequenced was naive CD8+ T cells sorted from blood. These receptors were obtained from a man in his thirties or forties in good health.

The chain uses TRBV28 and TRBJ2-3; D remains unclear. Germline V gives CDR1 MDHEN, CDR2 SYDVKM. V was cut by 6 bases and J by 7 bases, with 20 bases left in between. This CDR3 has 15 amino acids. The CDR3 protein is CASSQTDWRSNTQYF. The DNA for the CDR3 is TGTGCCAGCAGCCAAACAGACTGGCGCTCGAATACGCAGTATTTT.

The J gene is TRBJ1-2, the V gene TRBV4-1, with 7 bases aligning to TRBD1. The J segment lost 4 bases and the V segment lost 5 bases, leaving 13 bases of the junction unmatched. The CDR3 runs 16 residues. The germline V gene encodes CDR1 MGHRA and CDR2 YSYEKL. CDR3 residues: CASSATGTARGYGYTF. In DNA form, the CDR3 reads TGCGCCAGCAGCGCCACCGGGACAGCCCGAGGCTATGGCTACACCTTC.

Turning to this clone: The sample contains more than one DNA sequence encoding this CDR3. The CDR3 DNA follows: TGTGCCAGCAGCTTAGTGGAGAACACTGAAGCTTTCTTT. It specifies CASSLVENTEAFF. The chain is built from TRBV7-9 and TRBJ1-1; D gene uncertain. CDR1 is SEHNR, CDR2 FQNEAQ, per germline (reference sequence). The CDR3 is made up of 13 amino acids. With 1 base removed from V and 1 base from J, the gap between germline ends came to 4 bases.

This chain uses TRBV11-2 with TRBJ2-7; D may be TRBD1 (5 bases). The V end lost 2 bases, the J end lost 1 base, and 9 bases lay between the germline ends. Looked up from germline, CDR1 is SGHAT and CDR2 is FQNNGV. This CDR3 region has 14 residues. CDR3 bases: TGTGCCAGCAGCTTACAGGGTTCGTCCTACGAGCAGTACTTC. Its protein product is CASSLQGSSYEQYF.

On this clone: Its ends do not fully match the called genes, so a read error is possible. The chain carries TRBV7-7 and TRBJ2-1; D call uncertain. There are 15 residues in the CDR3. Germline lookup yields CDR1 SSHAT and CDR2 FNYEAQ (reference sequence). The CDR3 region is CASSLEPSNYNEQFF. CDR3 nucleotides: TGTGCTAGCAGCCTAGAGCCCAGCAATTACAATGAGCAGTTCTTC.

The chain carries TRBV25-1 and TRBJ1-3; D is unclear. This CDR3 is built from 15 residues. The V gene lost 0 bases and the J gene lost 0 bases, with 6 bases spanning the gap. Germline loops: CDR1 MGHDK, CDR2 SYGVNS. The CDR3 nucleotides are TGTGCCAGCAGTGAATATACCGTCTCTGGAAACACCATATATTTT. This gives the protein CASSEYTVSGNTIYF.

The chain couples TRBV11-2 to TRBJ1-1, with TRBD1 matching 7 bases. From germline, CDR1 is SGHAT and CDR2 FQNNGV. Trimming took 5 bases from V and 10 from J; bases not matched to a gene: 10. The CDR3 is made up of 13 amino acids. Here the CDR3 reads CASSGEGARGAFF. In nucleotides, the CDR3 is TGTGCCAGCAGCGGTGAGGGGGCGCGGGGAGCTTTCTTT.

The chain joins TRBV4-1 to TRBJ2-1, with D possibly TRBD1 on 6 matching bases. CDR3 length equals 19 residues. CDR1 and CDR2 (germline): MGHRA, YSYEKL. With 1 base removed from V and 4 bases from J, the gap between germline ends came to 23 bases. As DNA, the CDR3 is TGCGCCAGCAGCCAAGGTGGGGGCGCGGTGACTGGGGGATACAATGAGCAGTTCTTC. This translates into CASSQGGGAVTGGYNEQFF.